The clone carrying this T cell receptor (beta chain) was detected only a few times. The antigen is not known. With no exception, relapse followed autologous stem cell transplantation in all patients, and brentuximab vedotin exposure varied. Classification of best responses gave complete response, partial response or progressive disease. This sample was included in a study of PD-1 blockade in classical Hodgkin lymphoma. Study as a whole: It was nivolumab at 3 mg/kg, given intravenously every 2 weeks, that patients received. Study observations and caveats: Newly diagnosed patients were said to have less baseline TCR diversity than healthy donors did. The study found that TCR diversity rose significantly by C4D1 in CD4+ but not CD8+ cells.

The protocol was immunoSEQ multiplex PCR, while the TCRdb copy is restricted to in-frame clones and leaves out a portion. The data hold about 26,000 clones, with around 64% observed a single time. This TCR was sampled from a human donor with classical Hodgkin lymphoma. Sequenced material: peripheral blood mononuclear cells (PBMCs), taken before the second cycle of nivolumab.

CDR3 nucleotides: TGTGCCAGCAGTGACCCCCCTAGCGGGAGCAGGGAGACCCAGTACTTC. Its protein is CASSDPPSGSRETQYF. This chain joins TRBV2 and TRBJ2-5; 10 positions agree with TRBD2. J was trimmed by 5 bases and V by 3 bases; bases with no gene match: 9. From germline, CDR1 is SNHLY and CDR2 FYNNEI. The CDR3 sequence is 16 residues long.